A selection of T cell receptor beta chains follows, all from one sample in a study of blood T cell repertoires in COVID-19. This table comes from immunoSEQ multiplex PCR, and its TCRdb copy is limited to in-frame clones, with some not included. In the table there are about 350,000 clones, about nine tenths of which are singletons. Sequencing was performed on peripheral blood. The receptors come from a woman aged 70 to 79 with COVID-19, enrolled during active disease. Each CDR3 is given with its conserved first and last residue. A D gene is named only where the DNA matches it firmly. Expanded clones are given a class, and other clones once, few, many or no size at all.

j_call | v_call | d_call | clone_size | cdr3_nt | cdr3_aa
TRBJ2-3 | TRBV14 | . | . | TGTGCCAGCAGCCCCCGGGGGGCGAGGGGAGATACGCAGTATTTT | CASSPRGARGDTQYF
TRBJ1-5 | TRBV5-1 | . | once | TGCGCCAGCAGCTTGGATGGGGCGCAGCCCCAGCATTTT | CASSLDGAQPQHF
TRBJ2-5 | TRBV9 | TRBD1 | . | TGTGCCAGCAGCGAGGGACAGGGGTTCCAAGAGACCCAGTACTTC | CASSEGQGFQETQYF
TRBJ2-5 | TRBV9 | TRBD1 | . | TGTGCCAGCAGCGTAGGGGGACAGGCTGTTCAAGAGACCCAGTACTTC | CASSVGGQAVQETQYF
TRBJ2-7 | TRBV4-2 | . | . | TGTGCCAGCAGCCAAGATTGGCAGTCCTACGAGCAGTACTTC | CASSQDWQSYEQYF
TRBJ2-7 | TRBV12-3/TRBV12-4 | . | . | TGTGCCAGCAGTGACGGGGGTCCCTACGAGCAGTACTTC | CASSDGGPYEQYF
TRBJ2-2 | TRBV5-1 | . | . | TGCGCCAGCAGCCCTTCGGACAGGGCGGGGGCCGGGGAGCTGTTTTTT | CASSPSDRAGAGELFF
TRBJ2-1 | TRBV29-1 | TRBD1 | . | TGCAGCTCCTGGCAGGGGGTTGCTACCAATGAGCAGTTCTTC | CSSWQGVATNEQFF
TRBJ1-3 | TRBV7-2 | . | . | TGTGCCAGCAGCTTTGGGCAGGGAAACACCATATATTTT | CASSFGQGNTIYF
TRBJ1-5 | TRBV5-6 | TRBD1 | . | TGTGCCAGCAGCGCAGACAGGGAAGACCCCCAGCATTTT | CASSADREDPQHF
TRBJ2-7 | TRBV29-1 | TRBD2 | . | TGCAGCGTAATACTAGCGCAGACCTACGAGCAGTACTTC | CSVILAQTYEQYF
TRBJ2-7 | TRBV9 | . | . | TGTGCCAGCAGCCCCGGGGGTAGCTACGAGCAGTACTTC | CASSPGGSYEQYF
TRBJ1-1 | TRBV7-3 | . | . | TGTGCCAGCAGCTTACAGGGCATGAACACTGAAGCTTTCTTT | CASSLQGMNTEAFF
TRBJ1-2 | TRBV5-6 | . | . | TGTGCCAGCAGCCCGCCACAGGGCGGCTATGGCTACACCTTC | CASSPPQGGYGYTF
TRBJ1-2 | TRBV28 | . | . | TGTGCCAGCAGTTCTTATGGCAGGGATGGCTACACCTTC | CASSSYGRDGYTF
TRBJ2-2 | TRBV7-2 | . | . | TGTGCCAGCAGCGTTGGTCAGGGTTACACCGGGGAGCTGTTTTTT | CASSVGQGYTGELFF
TRBJ2-7 | TRBV2 | . | . | TGTGCCAGCGGCAGTACCTACGAGCAGTACTTC | CASGSTYEQYF
TRBJ1-2 | TRBV5-6 | TRBD1 | . | TGTGCCAGCAGCTTAAGTGGACAGGGGGCGTATGGCTACACCTTC | CASSLSGQGAYGYTF
TRBJ2-5 | TRBV5-1 | . | . | TGCGCCAGCAGCTTGCAGGGGAAAGAGACCCAGTACTTC | CASSLQGKETQYF
TRBJ1-5 | TRBV7-9 | . | . | TGTGCCAGCAGCTCCTCGACAAGGGGTAGCAATCAGCCCCAGCATTTT | CASSSSTRGSNQPQHF
TRBJ1-2 | TRBV6-5 | TRBD1 | . | TGTGCCAGCAGTTTCGACAGGGCTACCAACTATGGCTACACCTTC | CASSFDRATNYGYTF
TRBJ1-5 | TRBV28 | TRBD1 | . | TGTGCCAGCAGTGACGAGACAGGGGGACTCAATCAGCCCCAGCATTTT | CASSDETGGLNQPQHF
TRBJ1-1 | TRBV20-1 | TRBD1 | few | TGCAGTGCTAGTGCGACAGGGGGCACTGAAGCTTTCTTT | CSASATGGTEAFF
TRBJ1-1 | TRBV10-3 | TRBD1 | . | TGTGCCATCAGTGGACAGGGTGGAACTGAAGCTTTCTTT | CAISGQGGTEAFF
TRBJ2-7 | TRBV4-3 | . | . | TGCGCCAGCAGCCAAGGAAGTGACGGGGGATACGAGCAGTACTTC | CASSQGSDGGYEQYF
TRBJ2-7 | TRBV4-2 | . | . | TGTGCCAGCAGCCAAGGGGGCTTGGGAACAGGCATGTACTTC | CASSQGGLGTGMYF
TRBJ2-6 | TRBV11-2 | . | . | TGTGCCAGCAGCTCCTTCTCTGGGGCCAACGTCCTGACTTTC | CASSSFSGANVLTF
TRBJ1-6 | TRBV4-1 | TRBD1 | . | TGCGCCAGCAGCCAGGACAGGGGAAGCCCCCTCCACTTT | CASSQDRGSPLHF
TRBJ1-2 | TRBV19 | . | . | TGTGCCACCCTAGACAGCCGCTATGGCTACACCTTC | CATLDSRYGYTF
TRBJ2-5 | TRBV5-4 | TRBD1 | . | TGTGCCAGCAGTACCGGGACAGAGAAGGCCCAGTACTTC | CASSTGTEKAQYF
TRBJ1-2 | TRBV27 | . | . | TGTGCCAGCAGTCCCTCTACGGGGGGAACCTATGGCTACACCTTC | CASSPSTGGTYGYTF